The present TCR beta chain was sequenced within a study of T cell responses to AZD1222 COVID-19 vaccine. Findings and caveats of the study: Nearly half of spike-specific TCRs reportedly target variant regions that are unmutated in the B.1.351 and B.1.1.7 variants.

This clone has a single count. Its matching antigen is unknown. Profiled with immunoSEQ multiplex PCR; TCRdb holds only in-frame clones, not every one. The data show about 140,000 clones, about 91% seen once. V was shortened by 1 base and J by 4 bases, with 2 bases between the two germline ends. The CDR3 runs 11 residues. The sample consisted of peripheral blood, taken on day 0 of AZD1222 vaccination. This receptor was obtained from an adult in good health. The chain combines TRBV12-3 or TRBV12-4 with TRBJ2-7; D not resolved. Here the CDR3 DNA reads TGTGCCAGCAGTTTAGGTTACGAGCAGTACTTC. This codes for CASSLGYEQYF.